This T cell receptor (beta chain) stems from a study of T cell repertoires in cytomegalovirus infection. About the research overall: CMV infection plus the matching HLA type was flagged by public TCR beta signatures.

TCRdb re-analysed the reads in MiXCR, keeping a single row per CDR3 protein. The sample gives 630,000 or so distinct CDR3 sequences, around 24% of which show up once; under 8.5% is in the top ten. This clonotype was seen many times. Its specificity is unknown. Between the trimmed V and J ends, which lost 8 bases and 7 bases, there was a span of 14 bases. Germline V CDR1 and CDR2: MDHEN, SYDVKM. The CDR3 is made up of 12 amino acids. General study findings and limits: Frequencies of public TCR beta families were cumulated, and this identified carriers of CMV plus the relevant HLA. CMV-specific HLA-C-restricted TCR beta clonotypes dominated the ex vivo response.

This sequence was found in a human donor in good health (CMV status not recorded). Some clones in this sample may be carry-over from other donors' samples. Sequencing was performed on CD8+ T cells from PBMCs. V and J are TRBV28 and TRBJ1-2; D not certain. DNA of the CDR3: TGTGCCAGCTCACGACTAGTCGGTGGCTACACCTTC. Translated: CASSRLVGGYTF.